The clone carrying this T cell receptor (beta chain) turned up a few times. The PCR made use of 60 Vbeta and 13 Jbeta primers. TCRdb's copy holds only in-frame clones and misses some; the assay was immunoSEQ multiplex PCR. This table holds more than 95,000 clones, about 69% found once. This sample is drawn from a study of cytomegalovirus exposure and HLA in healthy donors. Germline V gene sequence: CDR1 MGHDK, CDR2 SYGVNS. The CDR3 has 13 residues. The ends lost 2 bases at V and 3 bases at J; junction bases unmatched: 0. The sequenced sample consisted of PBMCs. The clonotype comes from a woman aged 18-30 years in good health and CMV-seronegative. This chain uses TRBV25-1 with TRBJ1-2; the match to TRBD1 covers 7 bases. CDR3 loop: CASSETGDYGYTF. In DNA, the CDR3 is TGTGCCAGCAGTGAAACAGGGGACTATGGCTACACCTTC.